This TCR beta chain was observed in a study of control samples from healthy donors and cancer patients. This CDR3 is 16 amino acids long. CDR1 is SGHDT and CDR2 is YYEEEE in the germline V gene. The trim removed 3 bases at V and 4 bases at J, leaving 9 bases unmatched. Repertoires were generated with immunoSEQ multiplex PCR, while TCRdb's copy carries only in-frame clones and drops some. The sample consists of about 120,000 clones, roughly 92% of them appearing once. What was sequenced was blood. This clonotype originated in a woman between 18 and 29 years old in good health. The genes are TRBV5-6 and TRBJ2-5, with 10 bases that match TRBD2. CDR3 sequence: CASSWPGLASGETQYF. CDR3 bases: TGTGCCAGCAGCTGGCCGGGACTAGCGTCGGGAGAGACCCAGTACTTC.